A single sample is the source of the 20 T cell receptor beta chains below, sequenced in a study of cytomegalovirus exposure and HLA in healthy donors. In the PCR, 60 Vbeta and 13 Jbeta primers were used. Using immunoSEQ multiplex PCR, the repertoire was profiled, and TCRdb retains in-frame clones only, with some absent. The data hold more than 80,000 clones, with less than 70% observed a single time. The sample taken for sequencing was PBMCs. The receptors derive from a human donor in good health.

The V and J genes are TRBV10-3 and TRBJ2-7; 8 positions match TRBD2. V dropped 10 bases and J dropped 0; count of bases not matched to a gene: 8. The CDR3 consists of 14 residues. Germline V gives CDR1 ENHRY, CDR2 SYGVKD. The CDR3 DNA reads as TGTGCCACAAGGATAGCGGGGAACTCCTACGAGCAGTACTTC. Amino acids: CATRIAGNSYEQYF.

The chain combines TRBV5-1 with TRBJ2-3; 9 nucleotides agree with TRBD2. V lost 3 bases and J lost 6; bases outside the gene matches: 5. This CDR3 region has 14 residues. CDR1 and CDR2 from the germline V gene are SGHRS and YFSETQ. The DNA for the CDR3 is TGCGCCAGCAGCTATAGCGGGGGAAAGGATACGCAGTATTTT. It translates to CASSYSGGKDTQYF.

The chain couples TRBV6-5 to TRBJ2-3; D call uncertain. Trimming removed 4 bases from V and 1 base from J, with 12 bases in between. The CDR3 has 15 amino acids. Germline loops: CDR1 MNHEY, CDR2 SVGAGI. Here the CDR3 DNA reads TGTGCCAGCAGTTCCAAGATGTTAGGCACAGATACGCAGTATTTT. Translating it yields CASSSKMLGTDTQYF.

This clone was detected a few times. This chain links TRBV18 with TRBJ2-3; D is unclear. V lost 3 bases and J lost 5, with 3 bases in between. The CDR3 is 11 amino acids. The germline CDR1 and CDR2 sequences are KGHSH and LQKENI. CDR3 amino acids: CASSPVDTQYF. The CDR3 DNA is TGTGCCAGCTCACCCGTAGATACGCAGTATTTT. Drawing the rest from reference TRBV18 and TRBJ2-3, the complete variable domain is NAGVMQNPRHLVRRRGQEARLRCSPMKGHSHVYWYRQLPEEGLKFMVYLQKENIIDESGMPKERFSAEFPKEGPSILRIQQVVRGDSAAYFCASSPVDTQYFGPGTRLTVL.

V usage is TRBV2 and J usage is TRBJ2-7; D possibly corresponds to TRBD2 (5 bases). In germline, CDR1 is SNHLY, CDR2 FYNNEI. This CDR3 region has 14 residues. Trimming pared 6 bases from V and 3 bases from J, leaving 15 bases between. CDR3 nucleotides: TGTGCCAGCAGCGGCGGGCTAGGGCTCTACGAGCAGTACTTC. Translating gives CASSGGLGLYEQYF.

This clone was seen once. The rearrangement links TRBV18 to TRBJ1-4; 7 nucleotides line up with TRBD1. After removal of 1 base from V and 12 bases from J, the junction contained 14 bases not matched to a gene. Germline lookup yields CDR1 KGHSH and CDR2 LQKENI. The CDR3 totals 16 residues. The CDR3 DNA sequence: TGTGCCAGCTCACCACGGACCGGACAGGCCCTTGGAGAACTGTTTTTT. This translates into CASSPRTGQALGELFF.

This clone has a single count. The chain carries TRBV9 and TRBJ2-3; 8 bases are a match to TRBD1. The CDR3 loop spans 15 amino acids. Germline CDR1 is SGDLS and CDR2 is YYNGEE. The trim removed 0 bases at V and 5 bases at J, leaving 5 bases unmatched. The DNA of the CDR3 is TGTGCCAGCAGCGTAGGGGCAGGGGGCGGAGATACGCAGTATTTT. Translated: CASSVGAGGGDTQYF.

This rearrangement joins TRBV11-3 to TRBJ2-2, with D maybe TRBD1 (5 bases). CDR3 length: 14 residues. V was pared by 2 bases and J by 5 bases, with 9 bases between. Germline V gene sequence: CDR1 SGHNT, CDR2 YENEEA. The CDR3 bases are TGTGCCAGCAGCTTAATAAGGGGAACCGGGGAGCTGTTTTTT. It codes for CASSLIRGTGELFF.

J is TRBJ2-1 and V is TRBV6-6; 7 bases align to TRBD2. The CDR3 is made up of 14 amino acids. Germline values: CDR1 MNHNY, CDR2 SVGAGI (reference sequence). The V gene end was trimmed by 6 bases and the J gene end by 7 bases; junction bases not matched to a gene: 9. For the CDR3, the DNA is TGTGCCAGCAGCCGAGAGCGGGGTGTAAATGAGCAGTTCTTC. It is translated as CASSRERGVNEQFF.

The genes are TRBV5-8 and TRBJ2-1; 10 bases align to TRBD1. The germline CDR1 and CDR2 sequences are SGHTS and YDEGEE. The CDR3 sequence is 15 residues long. Losses at the gene ends were 4 bases for V and 4 bases for J; bases not matched to a gene: 5. The CDR3 region has the DNA TGTGCCAGCAGCCCTGGGACAGGGGAGTACAATGAGCAGTTCTTC. It is translated as CASSPGTGEYNEQFF.

The chain links TRBV10-3 to TRBJ1-1, with a possible D match to TRBD1 (5 bases). This CDR3 is built from 15 residues. V shed 0 bases and J shed 1 base, with 9 bases lying between them. The germline gives CDR1 ENHRY, CDR2 SYGVKD. CDR3 sequence: CAISESGGENTEAFF. The CDR3 DNA reads as TGTGCCATCAGTGAGTCGGGGGGGGAGAACACTGAAGCTTTCTTT.

This clone turned up a few times. V and J are TRBV15 and TRBJ1-1, with D uncertain. Looked up from germline, CDR1 is LNHNV and CDR2 is YYDKDF (reference sequence). This CDR3 is built from 12 residues. V lost 2 bases and J 5 bases, leaving 6 bases between the germline ends. The CDR3 here is CATSRSRTEAFF. In DNA form, the CDR3 reads TGTGCCACCAGCAGAAGTAGAACTGAAGCTTTCTTT.

Comment on this clone: Other DNA sequences in this sample translate to the same CDR3. The chain couples TRBV6-4 to TRBJ2-2; D might be TRBD1 (5 bases). Looked up from germline, CDR1 is MRHNA and CDR2 is SNTAGT. V was cut by 2 bases and J by 5 bases, with 9 bases left in between. CDR3 size: 14 residues. The CDR3 region has the DNA TGTGCCAGCAGTGACGGGGCAGGTACCGGGGAGCTGTTTTTT. It translates to CASSDGAGTGELFF.

The V and J genes are TRBV7-6 and TRBJ1-2, with unresolved D. This CDR3 region has 12 residues. Trimming removed 3 bases at V and 1 base at J, with 3 bases between. Germline CDR1 is SGHVS and CDR2 is FNYEAQ. In DNA, the CDR3 is TGTGCCAGCAGCTTCAATAACTATGGCTACACCTTC. The encoded protein is CASSFNNYGYTF. The full variable domain, completed using reference TRBV7-6 and TRBJ1-2, is GAGVSQSPRYKVTKRGQDVALRCDPISGHVSLYWYRQALGQGPEFLTYFNYEAQQDKSGLPNDRFSAERPEGSISTLTIQRTEQRDSAMYRCASSFNNYGYTFGSGTRLTVV.

The chain has TRBV5-4 and TRBJ1-1, with 8 bases that match TRBD1. With V trimmed by 5 bases and J by 6 bases, 9 bases remained unmatched. This CDR3 has 14 residues. CDR1 is SGHNT and CDR2 is YYREEE in the germline V gene (reference sequence). CDR3 DNA sequence: TGTGCCAGCAGAAGAGGACAGGGACGGGCTGAAGCTTTCTTT. As protein: CASRRGQGRAEAFF.

V gene TRBV7-2 combines with J gene TRBJ2-7; D is possibly TRBD1 (5 bases). The V and J ends lost 5 bases and 0 bases respectively, with 8 bases between them. The CDR3 is made up of 13 amino acids. The germline V gene has CDR1 SGHTA and CDR2 FQGNSA. This CDR3 is CASSPQVSYEQYF. CDR3 bases: TGTGCCAGCAGCCCACAGGTCTCCTACGAGCAGTACTTC.

The genes are TRBV2 and TRBJ1-2, with 8 bases matching TRBD1. The V gene end was trimmed by 4 bases and the J gene end by 3 bases; junction bases not matched to a gene: 4. This CDR3 contains 14 residues. CDR1 and CDR2 from the germline V gene are SNHLY and FYNNEI. The CDR3 nucleotides are TGTGCCAGCAGTGGCCAGGGGGCCCACTATGGCTACACCTTC. This codes for CASSGQGAHYGYTF.

The chain employs TRBV5-6 and TRBJ2-4, with 9 bases fitting TRBD1. Germline values: CDR1 SGHDT, CDR2 YYEEEE. The length of the CDR3 is 15 residues. With V trimmed by 4 bases and J by 6 bases, 8 bases remained unmatched. CDR3 sequence (DNA): TGTGCCAGCAGCGACGGGACAGGGACTGGAAACATTCAGTACTTC. It codes for CASSDGTGTGNIQYF.

V usage is TRBV9 and J usage is TRBJ2-3; 7 bases are shared with TRBD1. V trimming: 4 bases; J trimming: 5 bases; junction bases outside the gene matches: 13. Germline assignment: CDR1 SGDLS and CDR2 YYNGEE. The CDR3 has 16 amino acids. CDR3 residues: CASSPRAGRQGDTQYF. Here the CDR3 DNA reads TGTGCCAGCAGCCCTCGGGCCGGAAGACAGGGAGATACGCAGTATTTT.

This clone was seen a few times. The same CDR3 is also encoded by other DNA sequences in this sample. This rearrangement joins TRBV12-5 to TRBJ2-7; 7 nucleotides line up with TRBD1. The V gene's germline CDR1 is LGHNT and CDR2 FRNRAP. This CDR3 contains 14 residues. V lost 2 bases and J lost 2; bases outside the gene matches: 3. The CDR3 spells CASGLNQGAYEQYF. In nucleotides, the CDR3 is TGTGCTAGTGGTTTGAACCAGGGGGCCTACGAGCAGTACTTC.